This TCR beta chain was captured by sequencing in a study of blood T cell repertoires in COVID-19. Background on the study: COVID-19 samples collected from the United States, Italy and Spain covered acute and convalescent phases.

Method: immunoSEQ multiplex PCR; TCRdb's copy keeps in-frame clones and lacks some. The data contain a few hundred thousand clones, around 89% of them singletons. Sequenced material: peripheral blood. The TCR was taken from a young woman who had recovered from COVID-19.

The CDR3 coding sequence is TGTGCCAGCAGCCAGCGGGGGGGCGGCTACGAGCAGTACTTC. Translated: CASSQRGGGYEQYF. V usage is TRBV7-2 and J usage is TRBJ2-7, with 10 bases identical to TRBD2. J was trimmed by 3 bases and V by 5 bases; bases with no gene match: 4. CDR3 size: 14 residues. CDR1 is SGHTA and CDR2 is FQGNSA in the germline V gene.